The entry below describes one TCR beta chain. The sample originates from a study of T cell responses to AZD1222 COVID-19 vaccine. The protocol was immunoSEQ multiplex PCR, while the TCRdb copy is restricted to in-frame clones and leaves out a portion. The data contain roughly 170,000 clones, around 94% of them singletons. V dropped 6 bases and J dropped 0 bases, with 11 bases sitting between them. Germline CDR1 is LNHDA and CDR2 is SQIVND (reference sequence). This CDR3 is built from 15 residues. The chain uses TRBV19 and TRBJ1-4; D is possibly TRBD1 (5 bases). The starting material was peripheral blood, obtained 28 days after the second AZD1222 dose. The receptor was isolated from an adult who received the AZD1222 COVID-19 vaccine. CDR3 sequence: CASSLDRSTNEKLFF. The CDR3 coding sequence is TGTGCCAGTAGCCTAGACAGATCAACTAATGAAAAACTGTTTTTT.